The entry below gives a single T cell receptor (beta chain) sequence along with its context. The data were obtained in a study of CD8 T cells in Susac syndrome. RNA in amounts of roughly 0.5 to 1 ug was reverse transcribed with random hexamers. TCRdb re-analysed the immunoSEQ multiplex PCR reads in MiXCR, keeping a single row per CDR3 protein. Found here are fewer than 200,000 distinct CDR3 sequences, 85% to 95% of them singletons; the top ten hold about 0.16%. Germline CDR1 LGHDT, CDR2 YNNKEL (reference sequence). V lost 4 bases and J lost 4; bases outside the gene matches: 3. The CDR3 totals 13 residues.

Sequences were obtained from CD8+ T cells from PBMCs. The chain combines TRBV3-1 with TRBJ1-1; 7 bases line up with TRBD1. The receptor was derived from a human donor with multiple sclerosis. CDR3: CASSLQGVTEAFF. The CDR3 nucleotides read TGTGCCAGCAGCCTTCAGGGGGTCACTGAAGCTTTCTTT.